A single sample is the source of the 16 T cell receptor beta chains below, sequenced in a study of blood T cell repertoires in COVID-19. Measured with immunoSEQ multiplex PCR; TCRdb has only the in-frame clones, and not every one. The sample has 70,000 to 95,000 clones, roughly 78% seen once. The sample taken for sequencing was peripheral blood. The receptors come from a man aged 55 to 69 with COVID-19, enrolled during active disease.

The chain combines TRBV5-1 with TRBJ2-7; a possible D gene is TRBD1 (5 bases). There are 14 residues in the CDR3. V dropped 6 bases and J dropped 2 bases, with 15 bases sitting between them. Germline V lookup: CDR1 SGHRS, CDR2 YFSETQ. DNA for the CDR3: TGCGCCAGCACCCCCTGGGGCGGAGCCTACGAGCAGTACTTC. Amino acid sequence: CASTPWGGAYEQYF.

CDR3 coding DNA: TGTGCCAGCAGCTTCCCGGGACAGGGGGTCTCTGGGGCCAACGTCCTGACTTTC. Its protein is CASSFPGQGVSGANVLTF. This rearrangement joins TRBV5-4 to TRBJ2-6, with 11 bases identical to TRBD1. Trimming took 2 bases from V and 0 from J; bases not matched to a gene: 4. The CDR3 length is 18 residues. CDR1 is SGHNT and CDR2 is YYREEE in the germline V gene (reference sequence).

This clone has only one observation. This chain uses TRBV7-3 with TRBJ2-1, with D possibly being TRBD1 (5 bases). Germline V gene lookup returns CDR1 SGHTA and CDR2 FQGTGA. V lost 0 bases to trimming and J lost 8 bases, with 14 bases between them. This CDR3 contains 15 residues. In nucleotides, the CDR3 is TGTGCCAGCAGCTTAACTGGGGCAGGTCGCGATGAGCAGTTCTTC. Its protein is CASSLTGAGRDEQFF. The whole variable domain, remainder taken from reference TRBV7-3 and TRBJ2-1, is GAGVSQTPSNKVTEKGKYVELRCDPISGHTALYWYRQSLGQGPEFLIYFQGTGAADDSGLPNDRFFAVRPEGSVSTLKIQRTERGDSAVYLCASSLTGAGRDEQFFGPGTRLTVL.

The chain has TRBV3-1 (or the pseudogene TRBV3-2) and TRBJ2-7; D perhaps matches TRBD2 (6 bases). The CDR3 sequence is 13 residues long. CDR1 is LGHDT and CDR2 is YNNKEL in the germline V gene (reference sequence). V shed 1 base and J shed 7 bases, with 11 bases lying between them. CDR3 sequence (DNA): TGTGCCAGCAGCCAAGTAGAGGCGGGGGAGCAGTACTTC. This codes for CASSQVEAGEQYF.

This rearrangement joins TRBV6-4 to TRBJ1-1, with 7 bases lining up with TRBD1. This CDR3 spans 15 amino acids. The trim removed 8 bases at V and 7 bases at J, leaving 16 bases unmatched. In germline, CDR1 is MRHNA, CDR2 SNTAGT. The CDR3 protein is CASGTPTGTVNEAFF. The CDR3 DNA follows: TGTGCCAGCGGGACGCCCACCGGGACAGTCAATGAAGCTTTCTTT.

This clone was seen more than once but under ten times. The chain recombines TRBV6-4 with TRBJ2-2; D remains unclear. The germline CDR1 and CDR2 sequences are MRHNA and SNTAGT. Trimming took off 2 bases at V and 6 bases at J, with 10 bases between the two ends. The CDR3 spans 14 residues. CDR3 DNA sequence: TGTGCCAGCAGTGACAACCAAGGAGCCGGGGAGCTGTTTTTT. Encoded protein: CASSDNQGAGELFF.

The V gene is TRBV7-3, the J gene TRBJ2-6, with D possibly being TRBD1 (6 bases). This CDR3 region has 15 residues. Trimming stripped 5 bases from V and 3 bases from J, with 11 bases between. Germline V gives CDR1 SGHTA, CDR2 FQGTGA. CDR3 protein: CASSLGGVGANVLTF. Written as DNA, the CDR3 is TGTGCCAGCAGCCTAGGGGGAGTTGGGGCCAACGTCCTGACTTTC. Looking up the rest from reference TRBV7-3 and TRBJ2-6 gives the full variable domain: GAGVSQTPSNKVTEKGKYVELRCDPISGHTALYWYRQSLGQGPEFLIYFQGTGAADDSGLPNDRFFAVRPEGSVSTLKIQRTERGDSAVYLCASSLGGVGANVLTFGAGSRLTVL.

This rearrangement joins TRBV5-1 to TRBJ2-2; the match to TRBD1 covers 7 bases. The length of the CDR3 is 14 residues. The V segment lost 5 bases and the J segment 5 bases; nucleotides outside the gene matches: 6. Germline loops: CDR1 SGHRS, CDR2 YFSETQ. The DNA of the CDR3 is TGCGCCAGCAGTCACGCACAGGGGACCGGGGAGCTGTTTTTT. Encoded protein: CASSHAQGTGELFF.

The chain carries TRBV11-3 and TRBJ2-1; no clear D. V dropped 5 bases and J dropped 1 base, with 18 bases sitting between them. The CDR3 is made up of 17 amino acids. Germline values: CDR1 SGHNT, CDR2 YENEEA. This CDR3 is CASSLRLGASSYNEQFF. The CDR3 DNA is TGTGCCAGCAGCCTCCGCCTAGGAGCAAGTTCCTACAATGAGCAGTTCTTC.

The chain combines TRBV9 with TRBJ2-4; weak D call: TRBD1 (6 bases). Per the germline V gene, CDR1 is SGDLS and CDR2 is YYNGEE. The V end was cut by 6 bases, the J end by 3 bases, with 13 bases between. This CDR3 region has 14 residues. The chain's CDR3 is CASNPGDGKNIQYF. The CDR3, as DNA: TGTGCCAGCAACCCAGGGGATGGCAAAAACATTCAGTACTTC.

This chain uses TRBV18 with TRBJ1-6; 8 nucleotides line up with TRBD1. The CDR3 runs 17 residues. Per germline, CDR1 KGHSH and CDR2 LQKENI. Germline trimming cut 3 bases from V and 9 bases from J; bases unmatched to any gene: 13. The CDR3, as DNA: TGTGCCAGCTCACCTAAGGCCCCTACAGGGGGAGGTTCACCCCTCCACTTT. This encodes CASSPKAPTGGGSPLHF.

The chain combines TRBV5-1 with TRBJ2-5; 12 nucleotides match TRBD2. After removal of 4 bases from V and 5 bases from J, the junction contained 3 bases not matched to a gene. Germline CDR1 and CDR2: SGHRS and YFSETQ. This CDR3 region has 14 residues. CDR3 sequence reads: CASSLTSGGETQYF. Written as DNA, the CDR3 is TGCGCCAGCAGCCTTACTAGCGGGGGGGAGACCCAGTACTTC.

This clone appeared a few times. This rearrangement joins TRBV5-6 to TRBJ2-2; 10 bases align to TRBD2. The ends lost 2 bases at V and 3 bases at J; junction bases unmatched: 4. From germline, CDR1 is SGHDT and CDR2 YYEEEE. The CDR3 runs to 16 residues. Here the CDR3 DNA reads TGTGCCAGCAGCTTTTCTAGCGGGAGTGACACCGGGGAGCTGTTTTTT. Amino acids: CASSFSSGSDTGELFF.

This chain joins TRBV27 and TRBJ2-7; D possibly corresponds to TRBD2 (7 bases). Between the trimmed V and J ends, which lost 3 bases and 7 bases, there was a span of 10 bases. Germline V CDR1 and CDR2: MNHEY, SMNVEV (reference sequence). The length of the CDR3 is 12 residues. The CDR3 region is CASSFRGGEQYF. CDR3 in DNA: TGTGCCAGCAGTTTCAGGGGAGGGGAGCAGTACTTC.

The rearrangement links TRBV7-6 to TRBJ1-6; D gene unclear. Trimming stripped 0 bases from V and 7 bases from J, with 10 bases between. The CDR3 spans 15 residues. Germline V gene data show CDR1 as SGHVS and CDR2 as FNYEAQ. CDR3 sequence reads: CASSLAQPDNSPLHF. The CDR3 DNA sequence: TGTGCCAGCAGCTTAGCACAGCCCGACAATTCACCCCTCCACTTT.

J is TRBJ2-1 and V is TRBV3-1 (or the pseudogene TRBV3-2), with TRBD2 identical over 12 bases. CDR3 length equals 17 residues. CDR1 is LGHDT and CDR2 is YNNKEL in the germline V gene (reference sequence). The junction had 10 bases not matched to a gene; V was cut back by 1 base and J by 9 bases. The CDR3 bases are TGTGCCAGCAGCCAAGCTCTCCTAGCGGGGGGGCGCGTTGAGCAGTTCTTC. It translates to CASSQALLAGGRVEQFF.